Listed below are T cell receptor beta chains from one sample, sequenced in a study of vaccination and CD4 T cells after COVID-19. Via MiXCR, TCRdb re-called the PCR reads, giving one row per CDR3 protein. The sample carries 25,000 to 30,000 distinct CDR3 sequences, around 50% recorded once. The antigens for these receptors are not known. Here the sequenced sample was CD4+ T cells from blood, cultured in vitro, taken before SARS-CoV-2 vaccination. The source of these receptors is a human donor who received a COVID-19 vaccine. Each CDR3 is given with its conserved first and last residue. Fields, in order: V gene, clone size, D gene, J gene, CDR3 protein, CDR3 DNA. D genes are given only for firm matches. Where a row states a size, it is once, few, many or the class of an expanded clone; other rows omit it.

TRBV15	few	NA	TRBJ1-2	CATSVDNYGYTF	TGTGCCACGTCGGTGGACAACTATGGCTACACCTTC
TRBV20-1	NA	TRBD1	TRBJ2-3	CSARPPRHRGAFADTQYF	TGCAGTGCTAGACCCCCCAGGCACAGGGGGGCGTTTGCAGATACGCAGTATTTT
TRBV6-1	few	NA	TRBJ1-2	CASRVGTAYGYTF	TGTGCCAGCAGAGTTGGGACGGCTTATGGCTACACCTTC
TRBV7-9	NA	NA	TRBJ1-1	CASSFPNAVGAFF	TGTGCCAGCAGCTTCCCAAATGCCGTTGGGGCTTTCTTT
TRBV20-1	NA	TRBD1	TRBJ2-2	CSARGQGIETGELFF	TGCAGTGCTCGGGGACAGGGGATCGAGACCGGGGAGCTGTTTTTT
TRBV7-9	few	NA	TRBJ1-1	CASSLVLSPEAFF	TGTGCCAGCAGCTTAGTGCTTTCCCCCGAAGCTTTCTTT
TRBV20-1	once	NA	TRBJ1-1	CSARELFKIGEAFF	TGCAGTGCTAGAGAACTCTTCAAGATTGGTGAAGCTTTCTTT
TRBV5-1	NA	NA	TRBJ1-2	CASSPLSRTGNYGYTF	TGCGCCAGCAGCCCACTATCACGAACAGGGAACTATGGCTACACCTTC
TRBV19	NA	NA	TRBJ1-5	CASSVLSNQPQHF	TGTGCCAGTAGTGTGCTGAGCAATCAGCCCCAGCATTTT
TRBV10-3	few	NA	TRBJ2-5	CAIKAEYYQETQYF	TGTGCCATCAAGGCGGAGTATTACCAAGAGACCCAGTACTTC
TRBV5-1	NA	NA	TRBJ2-7	CASSREADASSYEQYF	TGCGCCAGCAGCCGGGAAGCGGACGCTTCATCCTACGAGCAGTACTTC
TRBV6-1	NA	TRBD2	TRBJ2-7	CASSQKIDPGLASYEQYF	TGTGCCAGCAGTCAAAAGATTGACCCGGGACTAGCGTCCTACGAGCAGTACTTC
TRBV15	NA	TRBD1	TRBJ1-2	CATSRVDRASKGYTF	TGTGCCACCAGCAGAGTAGACAGGGCGAGTAAGGGCTACACCTTC
TRBV29-1	NA	NA	TRBJ1-5	CSVGGRAGQPQHF	TGCAGCGTTGGAGGGAGGGCCGGTCAGCCCCAGCATTTT
TRBV27	NA	NA	TRBJ2-2	CASSGIFSGNTGELFF	TGTGCCAGCAGTGGAATTTTTAGCGGAAACACCGGGGAGCTGTTTTTT
TRBV2	NA	NA	TRBJ1-2	CASSETPGAYGYTF	TGTGCCAGCAGCGAAACCCCAGGGGCCTATGGCTACACCTTC
TRBV2	NA	NA	TRBJ2-3	CASSKDREGDTQYF	TGTGCCAGCAGCAAAGACAGGGAGGGAGATACGCAGTATTTT
TRBV19	few	TRBD1	TRBJ1-2	CASSLQGVNGYTF	TGTGCCAGTAGCCTACAGGGGGTGAATGGCTACACCTTC
TRBV10-3	NA	NA	TRBJ2-1	CAISDWDASSYNEQFF	TGTGCCATCAGTGATTGGGACGCGAGCTCCTACAATGAGCAGTTCTTC
TRBV5-6	NA	TRBD1	TRBJ2-7	CASSFRTGTYEQYF	TGTGCCAGCAGCTTTAGGACAGGGACCTACGAGCAGTACTTC
TRBV19	NA	NA	TRBJ1-5	CASSLAIRTTGFNQPQHF	TGTGCCAGTAGTTTAGCAATACGCACCACTGGCTTTAATCAGCCCCAGCATTTT
TRBV12-3/TRBV12-4	NA	TRBD1	TRBJ2-1	CASSPRDRGTVEQFF	TGTGCCAGCAGTCCCCGGGACAGGGGAACGGTTGAGCAGTTCTTC
TRBV6-1	NA	NA	TRBJ1-2	CASLGRRGVSKGYTF	TGTGCCAGTTTAGGGAGAAGGGGAGTCAGTAAGGGCTACACCTTC
TRBV12-3/TRBV12-4	NA	NA	TRBJ2-5	CASRRTAKETQYF	TGTGCCAGCAGGCGGACGGCGAAAGAGACCCAGTACTTC
TRBV30	NA	TRBD2	TRBJ2-2	CAWSTTSGGAGELFF	TGTGCCTGGAGTACGACTAGCGGGGGGGCCGGGGAGCTGTTTTTT
TRBV24-1	NA	NA	TRBJ2-7	CATSDVIGLRQGKHEQYF	TGTGCCACCAGTGATGTTATCGGTTTAAGGCAGGGTAAGCACGAGCAGTACTTC
TRBV19	NA	NA	TRBJ2-2	CASSIGGTAVGELFF	TGTGCCAGTAGTATAGGGGGGACTGCAGTCGGGGAGCTGTTTTTT
TRBV2	medium-sized	TRBD1	TRBJ1-5	CASRPRTGGLNLYF	TGTGCCAGCAGGCCGAGGACAGGGGGACTCAATCTGTATTTT
TRBV11-3	NA	NA	TRBJ2-3	CASSLWTESTDTQYF	TGTGCCAGCAGCTTATGGACAGAAAGCACAGATACGCAGTATTTT
TRBV10-3	NA	NA	TRBJ1-3	CAISDRFSASSGNTIYF	TGTGCCATCAGTGATAGGTTCAGTGCAAGCTCTGGAAACACCATATATTTT
TRBV7-6	few	NA	TRBJ2-5	CASSYQETQYF	TGTGCCAGCAGCTACCAAGAGACCCAGTACTTC
TRBV11-2	NA	NA	TRBJ2-7	CASSLGLAYSYEQYF	TGTGCCAGCAGCTTAGGTCTAGCCTACTCCTACGAGCAGTACTTC
TRBV7-2	NA	NA	TRBJ1-2	CASSLIRGNYGYTF	TGTGCCAGCAGCCTCATACGAGGTAACTATGGCTACACCTTC
TRBV25-1	NA	NA	TRBJ2-7	CASSQGNRDNYEQYF	TGTGCCAGCAGCCAGGGGAACCGGGACAACTACGAGCAGTACTTC
TRBV5-1	NA	NA	TRBJ1-6	CASSSEYRRTNSPLHF	TGCGCCAGCAGCTCGGAATATCGTCGGACTAATTCACCCCTCCACTTT
TRBV7-8	NA	TRBD1	TRBJ2-2	CASSSFTTGADTGELFF	TGTGCCAGCAGCTCATTTACCACAGGGGCGGACACCGGGGAGCTGTTTTTT
TRBV2	NA	TRBD1	TRBJ1-6	CASSLTRQGRGSPLHF	TGTGCCAGCAGCCTAACTCGACAGGGCCGGGGTTCACCCCTCCACTTT
TRBV6-1	few	NA	TRBJ1-5	CASSEAVGVQPQHF	TGTGCCAGCAGTGAAGCTGTGGGGGTTCAGCCCCAGCATTTT
TRBV18	few	NA	TRBJ2-2	CASSLDRNTGELFF	TGTGCCAGCTCTCTCGACAGGAACACCGGGGAGCTGTTTTTT
TRBV18	few	TRBD1	TRBJ2-3	CASSPRDSNTDTQYF	TGTGCCAGCTCACCACGGGACAGCAACACAGATACGCAGTATTTT
TRBV6-1	few	TRBD1	TRBJ1-2	CASSAGTGGYGYTF	TGTGCCAGCAGTGCCGGGACAGGGGGGTATGGCTACACCTTC
TRBV19	NA	TRBD1	TRBJ2-5	CASSKGGWGQQETQYF	TGTGCCAGTAGTAAGGGCGGCTGGGGACAGCAAGAGACCCAGTACTTC
TRBV30	NA	NA	TRBJ1-5	CAWSPQKNQPQHF	TGTGCCTGGAGTCCACAGAAGAATCAGCCCCAGCATTTT
TRBV4-2	NA	TRBD2	TRBJ2-1	CASSQEGGLAGGRYNEQFF	TGTGCCAGCAGCCAAGAGGGAGGACTAGCGGGGGGGCGTTACAATGAGCAGTTCTTC
TRBV6-5	NA	NA	TRBJ1-6	CASSYSSGDSSYNSPLHF	TGTGCCAGCAGTTACTCGAGCGGGGATAGCTCCTATAATTCACCCCTCCACTTT
TRBV20-1	once	TRBD2	TRBJ2-3	CSAGSGERGAGGTDTQYF	TGCAGTGCCGGGTCGGGTGAGCGGGGGGCGGGAGGCACAGATACGCAGTATTTT
TRBV2	NA	TRBD2	TRBJ2-3	CAFTSGGLSSTDTQYF	TGTGCCTTTACTAGCGGGGGGCTTTCTAGCACAGATACGCAGTATTTT
TRBV19	NA	NA	TRBJ1-3	CASRAPGGPGNTIYF	TGTGCCAGTAGAGCGCCCGGGGGACCTGGAAACACCATATATTTT
TRBV5-1	NA	NA	TRBJ2-3	CASSLPGYPTDTQYF	TGCGCCAGCAGCTTACCGGGATATCCCACAGATACGCAGTATTTT
TRBV20-1	NA	TRBD1	TRBJ2-5	CSASTSQGAGLGQETQYF	TGCAGTGCTAGTACGTCACAGGGGGCAGGCCTAGGTCAAGAGACCCAGTACTTC
TRBV20-1	NA	TRBD1	TRBJ1-1	CSAIGGIMNTEAFF	TGCAGTGCTATAGGGGGCATAATGAACACTGAAGCTTTCTTT
TRBV5-4	NA	NA	TRBJ1-5	CASSLAADSNQPQHF	TGTGCCAGCAGCTTGGCGGCAGATAGCAATCAGCCCCAGCATTTT
TRBV21-1	few	NA	TRBJ1-5	CASSKSPRAGGVNQPQHF	TGTGCCAGCAGCAAAAGTCCTAGGGCAGGGGGCGTGAATCAGCCCCAGCATTTT
TRBV6-1	few	TRBD1	TRBJ1-6	CASSPTGRGSPLHF	TGTGCCAGCAGCCCGACGGGCAGGGGGTCACCCCTCCACTTT
TRBV20-1	few	NA	TRBJ1-2	CSASAGWRGYTF	TGCAGTGCCTCTGCGGGTTGGAGGGGCTACACCTTC
TRBV25-1	NA	NA	TRBJ1-1	CASSDSWDTEAFF	TGTGCCAGCAGTGATTCCTGGGACACTGAAGCTTTCTTT
TRBV6-1	NA	NA	TRBJ2-7	CASSVRGYEQYF	TGTGCCAGCAGTGTCCGGGGTTACGAGCAGTACTTC
TRBV7-2	NA	TRBD1	TRBJ1-6	CASSLGQGWYSPLHF	TGTGCCAGCAGCTTAGGACAGGGTTGGTATTCACCCCTCCACTTT
TRBV10-1	NA	NA	TRBJ2-2	CASSESKTGGRTGELFF	TGCGCCAGCAGTGAGTCGAAAACGGGGGGCAGGACCGGGGAGCTGTTTTTT
TRBV2	few	NA	TRBJ1-2	CASSAGTPYTF	TGTGCCAGTAGCGCGGGGACACCCTACACCTTC